What follows are 28 T cell receptor beta chains derived from one specimen sequenced in a study of cytomegalovirus exposure and HLA in healthy donors. Here immunoSEQ multiplex PCR was the method, and the copy in TCRdb shows in-frame clones only, minus some. The sample includes 100,000 to 150,000 clones, around 90% of them seen just once. The sample comprised PBMCs. All receptors derive from a woman younger than 35 in good health and CMV-seronegative.

The V gene is TRBV27, the J gene TRBJ2-1; TRBD2 might be the D (6 bases). The CDR3 totals 15 residues. Trimming left V 2 bases short and J 8 bases short, with 16 bases between. Germline V CDR1 and CDR2: MNHEY, SMNVEV (reference sequence). The CDR3 nucleotides read TGTGCCAGCAGTTTAGGCGGGACTTTAAATCATGAGCAGTTCTTC. This translates into CASSLGGTLNHEQFF.

This sequence joins TRBV2 and TRBJ2-7; 10 bases agree with TRBD1. The V gene's germline CDR1 is SNHLY and CDR2 FYNNEI. The length of the CDR3 is 15 residues. Trimming took 6 bases from V and 0 from J; bases not matched to a gene: 5. CDR3: CASRGTGESSYEQYF. CDR3 nucleotide sequence: TGTGCCAGCAGGGGGACAGGGGAGAGCTCCTACGAGCAGTACTTC.

A single count supports this clone. The chain has TRBV7-3 and TRBJ2-3, with D maybe TRBD2 (7 bases). CDR1 is SGHTA and CDR2 is FQGTGA in the germline V gene. Trimming took off 11 bases at V and 2 bases at J, with 14 bases between the two ends. CDR3 length equals 13 residues. CDR3 sequence: CASRGGLTDTQYF. The CDR3 DNA is TGTGCCTCCCGCGGGGGCCTCACAGATACGCAGTATTTT. The variable domain in full, with the rest retrieved from reference TRBV7-3 and TRBJ2-3, is GAGVSQTPSNKVTEKGKYVELRCDPISGHTALYWYRQSLGQGPEFLIYFQGTGAADDSGLPNDRFFAVRPEGSVSTLKIQRTERGDSAVYLCASRGGLTDTQYFGPGTRLTVL.

The chain combines TRBV7-6 with TRBJ2-1; TRBD2 might be the D (6 bases). Germline V gene sequence: CDR1 SGHVS, CDR2 FNYEAQ. The CDR3 is 17 residues long. The V end was cut by 1 base, the J end by 0 bases, with 13 bases between. The CDR3 DNA is TGTGCCAGCAGCTTAGGGGTCGGGGGTGACTCCTACAATGAGCAGTTCTTC. Amino acids: CASSLGVGGDSYNEQFF.

The J gene is TRBJ2-5, the V gene TRBV5-1; TRBD1 matches at 7 bases. The germline CDR1 and CDR2 sequences are SGHRS and YFSETQ. The J segment lost 5 bases and the V segment lost 0 bases, leaving 13 bases of the junction unmatched. This CDR3 is built from 17 residues. The CDR3: CASSLERRRGFSETQYF. CDR3 coding DNA: TGCGCCAGCAGCTTGGAACGGCGCAGGGGGTTTTCGGAGACCCAGTACTTC.

The CDR3 protein is CASRLIAGGPVHEQFF. In DNA, the CDR3 is TGTGCCAGTAGACTTATAGCGGGAGGGCCGGTCCATGAGCAGTTCTTC. V usage is TRBV19 and J usage is TRBJ2-1; 11 bases match TRBD2. Germline-derived CDR1 and CDR2 are LNHDA and SQIVND (reference sequence). Unmatched junction bases numbered 12, after V lost 6 bases and J lost 8 bases. This CDR3 contains 16 residues.

The chain recombines TRBV4-1 with TRBJ1-1; 7 bases fit TRBD1. This CDR3 is 17 amino acids long. The V segment lost 1 base and the J segment 2 bases; nucleotides outside the gene matches: 10. The germline V gene has CDR1 MGHRA and CDR2 YSYEKL. CDR3: CASSQAGVRGRNTEAFF. CDR3 bases: TGCGCCAGCAGCCAAGCGGGGGTGAGGGGGCGAAACACTGAAGCTTTCTTT.

The J gene is TRBJ2-7, the V gene TRBV28, with TRBD1 matching over 7 bases. The CDR3 consists of 14 residues. With 2 bases clipped from V and 3 bases from J, the junction kept 4 bases outside the gene matches. Germline V CDR1 and CDR2: MDHEN, SYDVKM. CDR3: CASSLRGQSYEQYF. The CDR3, as DNA: TGTGCCAGCAGTTTAAGGGGGCAGAGCTACGAGCAGTACTTC. The full variable domain, its missing parts supplied by reference TRBV28 and TRBJ2-7, is DVKVTQSSRYLVKRTGEKVFLECVQDMDHENMFWYRQDPGLGLRLIYFSYDVKMKEKGDIPEGYSVSREKKERFSLILESASTNQTSMYLCASSLRGQSYEQYFGPGTRLTVT.

The genes are TRBV5-1 and TRBJ2-7, with 9 bases lining up with TRBD2. V shed 4 bases, J shed 1 base, and the junction held 6 bases outside the gene matches. There are 15 residues in the CDR3. Looked up from germline, CDR1 is SGHRS and CDR2 is YFSETQ. The CDR3 sequence: CASSVGLANSYEQYF. The CDR3 bases are TGCGCCAGCAGCGTCGGACTAGCGAATTCCTACGAGCAGTACTTC.

This clone was picked up a small number of times. The V call is TRBV21-1, the J call TRBJ1-5; the tabulated D call, TRBD1, remains unverified against the DNA. TRBV21-1 is annotated as a pseudogene. The CDR3 runs to 16 residues. The CDR3 is CASSKGETGGDQPQHF. Written as DNA, the CDR3 is TGTGCCAGCAGCAAAGGGGAGACAGGGGGCGATCAGCCCCAGCATTTT.

The chain is built from TRBV15 and TRBJ2-5, with D perhaps TRBD2 (6 bases). The CDR3 runs 14 residues. V lost 4 bases and J 5 bases, leaving 14 bases between the germline ends. Germline lookup yields CDR1 LNHNV and CDR2 YYDKDF (reference sequence). This chain's CDR3 is CATSIMGGLETQYF. The CDR3, as DNA: TGTGCCACCAGCATAATGGGAGGCTTGGAGACCCAGTACTTC.

The chain uses TRBV5-1 and TRBJ2-4, with D perhaps TRBD2 (5 bases). Per germline, CDR1 SGHRS and CDR2 YFSETQ. V lost 2 bases, J lost 5 bases, and 11 bases lay in between. The CDR3 contains 14 residues. This CDR3 is CASSFSGKENIQYF. DNA for the CDR3: TGCGCCAGCAGCTTCTCCGGGAAAGAAAACATTCAGTACTTC.

The chain combines TRBV11-2 with TRBJ2-7; 7 nucleotides agree with TRBD2. The CDR3 is 16 amino acids. Germline V gives CDR1 SGHAT, CDR2 FQNNGV. V shed 5 bases and J 2 bases; nucleotides not matched to a gene: 12. CDR3 coding DNA: TGTGCCAGCAGCAAACCTATGGCGGGAGCGGCCTACGAGCAGTACTTC. The encoded protein is CASSKPMAGAAYEQYF. The full variable domain, completed using reference TRBV11-2 and TRBJ2-7, is EAGVAQSPRYKIIEKRQSVAFWCNPISGHATLYWYQQILGQGPKLLIQFQNNGVVDDSQLPKDRFSAERLKGVDSTLKIQPAKLEDSAVYLCASSKPMAGAAYEQYFGPGTRLTVT.

This clone has just one count. The gene calls are TRBV18 and TRBJ2-1, with 8 bases that match TRBD2. Germline loops: CDR1 KGHSH, CDR2 LQKENI. Unmatched junction bases numbered 8, after V lost 0 bases and J lost 7 bases. The CDR3 totals 16 residues. The DNA for the CDR3 is TGTGCCAGCTCACCACCCACTAGCGGTCTGAGGAATGAGCAGTTCTTC. It yields the protein CASSPPTSGLRNEQFF.

This clone was seen a few times. The rearrangement links TRBV9 to TRBJ2-3; 7 positions match TRBD1. The germline CDR1 and CDR2 sequences are SGDLS and YYNGEE. The V and J ends lost 4 bases and 0 bases, in that order; junction bases with no gene match: 2. The CDR3 loop spans 14 amino acids. The CDR3 DNA follows: TGTGCCAGCAGCCAGGGGGATAGCACAGATACGCAGTATTTT. Translating gives CASSQGDSTDTQYF. The whole variable domain, filled in from reference TRBV9 and TRBJ2-3, reads DSGVTQTPKHLITATGQRVTLRCSPRSGDLSVYWYQQSLDQGLQFLIQYYNGEERAKGNILERFSAQQFPDLHSELNLSSLELGDSALYFCASSQGDSTDTQYFGPGTRLTVL.

This chain connects TRBV30 to TRBJ2-5; TRBD2 aligns across 10 bases. Per the germline V gene, CDR1 is GTSNPN and CDR2 is SVGIG (reference sequence). V shed 2 bases, J shed 5 bases, and the junction held 2 bases outside the gene matches. The CDR3 runs 13 residues. This chain's CDR3 is CAWSRAGGETQYF. Here the CDR3 DNA reads TGTGCCTGGAGTCGAGCGGGAGGGGAGACCCAGTACTTC.

For the CDR3, the DNA is TGTGCCAGCAGTGAAAGTGGCCGGGAAGGCTACACCTTC. As protein: CASSESGREGYTF. The J gene is TRBJ1-2, the V gene TRBV6-1; the D is unclear. This CDR3 region has 13 residues. V gave up 2 bases and J gave up 8 bases, with 12 bases separating them. Germline CDR1 MNHNS, CDR2 SASEGT.

The chain carries TRBV10-1 and TRBJ1-4; the D gene is possibly TRBD1 (5 bases). V was trimmed by 10 bases and J by 5 bases, leaving 20 bases between them. This CDR3 has 15 amino acids. The germline gives CDR1 WNHNN, CDR2 SYGVQD (reference sequence). The CDR3 loop reads CANLLPTAKNEKLFF. The CDR3 DNA reads TGCGCCAACCTTCTCCCGACAGCCAAAAATGAAAAACTGTTTTTT.

This chain connects TRBV7-9 to TRBJ2-1; D possibly corresponds to TRBD2 (5 bases). Trimming left V 4 bases short and J 10 bases short, with 11 bases between. CDR1 and CDR2 (germline): SEHNR, FQNEAQ (reference sequence). CDR3 length: 12 amino acids. This chain's CDR3 is CASSSNEREQFF. CDR3 sequence (DNA): TGTGCCAGCAGCTCTAATGAGCGGGAGCAGTTCTTC.

V is TRBV4-1 and J is TRBJ2-3, with D possibly TRBD2 on 5 matching bases. V was cut by 2 bases and J by 4 bases, with 10 bases left in between. The CDR3 is 14 residues long. Germline V gene lookup returns CDR1 MGHRA and CDR2 YSYEKL. CDR3 sequence (DNA): TGCGCCAGCAGCCAACTCGCGGGCTCAGATACGCAGTATTTT. This gives the protein CASSQLAGSDTQYF.

V usage is TRBV19 and J usage is TRBJ2-1; D is ambiguous. This CDR3 has 14 residues. Germline V gene lookup returns CDR1 LNHDA and CDR2 SQIVND (reference sequence). Trimming left V 6 bases short and J 7 bases short, with 16 bases between. The CDR3 protein is CASSPSYPPNEQFF. The CDR3, as DNA: TGTGCCAGTAGCCCTTCCTATCCCCCAAATGAGCAGTTCTTC. Full variable domain (missing parts from reference TRBV19 and TRBJ2-1): DGGITQSPKYLFRKEGQNVTLSCEQNLNHDAMYWYRQDPGQGLRLIYYSQIVNDFQKGDIAEGYSVSREKKESFPLTVTSAQKNPTAFYLCASSPSYPPNEQFFGPGTRLTVL.

This sequence joins TRBV15 and TRBJ1-3, with a weak D call TRBD1 (5 bases). CDR3 size: 15 residues. Germline V gene sequence: CDR1 LNHNV, CDR2 YYDKDF (reference sequence). Trimming took 1 base from V and 6 from J, leaving 13 bases between them. CDR3: CATSRGQILENTIYF. The CDR3 coding sequence is TGTGCCACCAGCAGAGGACAGATCTTGGAAAACACCATATATTTT.

The chain employs TRBV28 and TRBJ1-5, with 8 bases aligning to TRBD1. Germline loops: CDR1 MDHEN, CDR2 SYDVKM. This CDR3 is 15 amino acids long. V shed 6 bases and J 6 bases; nucleotides not matched to a gene: 10. CDR3 sequence: CASRPADRESQPQHF. CDR3 nucleotides: TGTGCCAGCAGACCCGCGGACAGGGAAAGTCAGCCCCAGCATTTT.

About this clone: At one of its ends the junction is not consistent with the germline gene, which may arise from a read error. The genes are TRBV13 and TRBJ2-2; 8 nucleotides line up with TRBD2. This CDR3 has 16 amino acids. From germline, CDR1 is PRHDT and CDR2 FYEKMQ (reference sequence). CDR3 protein: CASSLGLAGNTGELFF. In nucleotides, the CDR3 is TGTGCCAGCAGCCTAGGGCTAGCGGGGAACACCGGGGAGCTGTTTTTT.

This clone was observed once. The gene calls are TRBV18 and TRBJ2-1; 10 nucleotides line up with TRBD2. This CDR3 has 17 amino acids. From germline, CDR1 is KGHSH and CDR2 LQKENI. Trimming cost V 1 base and J 4 bases; bases outside gene matches: 7. CDR3: CASSPLIASGSYNEQFF. The CDR3 DNA reads TGTGCCAGCTCACCACTAATCGCTAGCGGGAGTTACAATGAGCAGTTCTTC.

This rearrangement joins TRBV28 to TRBJ2-1, with 8 nucleotides matching TRBD2. The germline gives CDR1 MDHEN, CDR2 SYDVKM. CDR3 size: 15 residues. V dropped 5 bases and J dropped 2; count of bases not matched to a gene: 5. The CDR3 nucleotides are TGTGCCAGCAGTCCAGCGGGAGTGGCCTACAATGAGCAGTTCTTC. This translates into CASSPAGVAYNEQFF.

V is TRBV5-3 and J is TRBJ2-1; 9 bases line up with TRBD2. TRBV5-3 is placed among ORFs of uncertain function. V shed 4 bases and J 7 bases; nucleotides not matched to a gene: 6. The CDR3 runs to 14 residues. The CDR3 sequence is CARSGSGRQNEQFF. CDR3 nucleotide sequence: TGTGCCAGAAGCGGGAGCGGGAGGCAAAATGAGCAGTTCTTC.

This clone was counted between two and nine times. The rearrangement joins TRBV15 to TRBJ2-1, with a weak D call TRBD2 (6 bases). CDR1 is LNHNV, CDR2 YYDKDF, per germline (reference sequence). The V end lost 4 bases, the J end lost 6 bases, and 13 bases lay between the germline ends. This CDR3 has 14 amino acids. CDR3 nucleotides: TGTGCCACCAGCACCTGGGACTCTACCAATGAGCAGTTCTTC. Amino acid sequence: CATSTWDSTNEQFF.